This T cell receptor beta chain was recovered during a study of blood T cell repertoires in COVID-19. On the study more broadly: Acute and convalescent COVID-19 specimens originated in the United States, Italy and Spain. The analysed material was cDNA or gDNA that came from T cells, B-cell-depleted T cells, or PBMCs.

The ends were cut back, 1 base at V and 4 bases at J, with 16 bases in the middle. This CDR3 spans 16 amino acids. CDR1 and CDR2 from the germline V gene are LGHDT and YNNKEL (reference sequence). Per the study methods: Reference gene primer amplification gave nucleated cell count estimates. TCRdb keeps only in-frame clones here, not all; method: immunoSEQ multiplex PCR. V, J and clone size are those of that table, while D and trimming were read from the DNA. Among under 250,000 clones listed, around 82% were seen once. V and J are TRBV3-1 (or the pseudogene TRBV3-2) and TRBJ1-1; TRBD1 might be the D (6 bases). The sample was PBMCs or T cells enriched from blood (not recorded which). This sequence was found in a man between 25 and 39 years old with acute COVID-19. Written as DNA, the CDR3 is TGTGCCAGCAGCCAAGCGCCAGGGGCGCTGGCCACTGAAGCTTTCTTT. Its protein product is CASSQAPGALATEAFF.